This T cell receptor beta chain was documented in a study of blood T cell repertoires in COVID-19. The overall study: Italy, Spain and the United States were the sources of the convalescent and acute COVID-19 samples.

This clone was picked up one time. The data were produced by immunoSEQ multiplex PCR, yet TCRdb's version contains in-frame clones alone and is incomplete. Of some 91,000 clones listed, less than 90% are singletons. The specimen sequenced was peripheral blood. The TCR originated in a human donor in a cohort sampled during active COVID-19.

CDR3 nucleotides: TGTGCCAGCAGCTCCCCAGACACCATATATTTT. It yields the protein CASSSPDTIYF. The chain carries TRBV11-3 and TRBJ1-3; unclear D gene. With 4 bases removed from V and 8 bases from J, the gap between germline ends came to 6 bases. This CDR3 contains 11 residues. CDR1 is SGHNT and CDR2 is YENEEA in the germline V gene.